Listed below are T cell receptor beta chains from one sample, sequenced in a study of cytomegalovirus exposure and HLA in healthy donors. TCRdb's table, derived via immunoSEQ multiplex PCR, lists solely in-frame clones and lacks some. Of under 200,000 clones listed, 65% to 85% are singletons. Material for sequencing was PBMCs. Every receptor here comes from a male donor in good health and CMV-seropositive. CDR3s include the opening cysteine and the closing phenylalanine or tryptophan. Fields, in order: clone size, D gene, J gene, V gene, CDR3 DNA, CDR3 protein. A D gene is named only where the DNA matches it firmly. Size is stated for part of the rows, as once, few or many counts, or as a class when the clone is expanded.

clone size: .
D gene: TRBD1
J gene: TRBJ1-2
V gene: TRBV6-5
CDR3 DNA: TGTGCCAGCAGTTTAGGGACAGTTTCCTATGGCTACACCTTC
CDR3 protein: CASSLGTVSYGYTF

clone size: .
D gene: .
J gene: TRBJ2-7
V gene: TRBV27
CDR3 DNA: TGTGCCAGCAGGCCGGGAGTCCCCTTTCGGACCGAGCAGTACTTC
CDR3 protein: CASRPGVPFRTEQYF

clone size: .
D gene: TRBD2
J gene: TRBJ2-1
V gene: TRBV19
CDR3 DNA: TGTGCCAGTATTCCGACTAGCGGGTACGACAATGAGCAGTTCTTC
CDR3 protein: CASIPTSGYDNEQFF

clone size: .
D gene: TRBD2
J gene: TRBJ2-2
V gene: TRBV5-6
CDR3 DNA: TGTGCCAGCAGCAGAGCGGGAGTCGGCACCGGGGAGCTGTTTTTT
CDR3 protein: CASSRAGVGTGELFF

clone size: once
D gene: .
J gene: TRBJ2-1
V gene: TRBV5-1
CDR3 DNA: TGCGCCAGCAGCAGGCGGCGGGATGATGAGCAGTTCTTC
CDR3 protein: CASSRRRDDEQFF

clone size: .
D gene: .
J gene: TRBJ2-1
V gene: TRBV4-2
CDR3 DNA: TGTGCCAGCAGCCAAGTGATAGCGGCCCAGAAGGGCAATGAGCAGTTCTTC
CDR3 protein: CASSQVIAAQKGNEQFF

clone size: .
D gene: .
J gene: TRBJ1-1
V gene: TRBV5-6
CDR3 DNA: TGTGCCAGCAGCTATTACAGGGCGACAGCTGAAGCTTTCTTT
CDR3 protein: CASSYYRATAEAFF

clone size: .
D gene: .
J gene: TRBJ2-5
V gene: TRBV6-1
CDR3 DNA: TGTGCCAGCAGTAAGGGACTTCTCCAAGAGACCCAGTACTTC
CDR3 protein: CASSKGLLQETQYF

clone size: once
D gene: TRBD2
J gene: TRBJ2-3
V gene: TRBV15
CDR3 DNA: TGTGCCACCAGCACGACGGGACTAGCGGGAGTCACAGATACGCAGTATTTT
CDR3 protein: CATSTTGLAGVTDTQYF

clone size: few
D gene: .
J gene: TRBJ1-2
V gene: TRBV5-1
CDR3 DNA: TGCGCCAGCGGTCCTCCGGAGATGGACTATGGCTACACCTTC
CDR3 protein: CASGPPEMDYGYTF

clone size: .
D gene: .
J gene: TRBJ2-5
V gene: TRBV18
CDR3 DNA: TGTGCCAGCTCACCACCTGGAGGGGAGACCCAGTACTTC
CDR3 protein: CASSPPGGETQYF

clone size: .
D gene: .
J gene: TRBJ2-1
V gene: TRBV18
CDR3 DNA: TGTGCCAGCTCAGTCGTATACAATGAGCAGTTCTTC
CDR3 protein: CASSVVYNEQFF

clone size: once
D gene: TRBD2
J gene: TRBJ2-3
V gene: TRBV5-6
CDR3 DNA: TGTGCCAGCAGGCGCCCGGGACTAGCGGGAGGGCCGGGCACAGATACGCAGTATTTT
CDR3 protein: CASRRPGLAGGPGTDTQYF

clone size: .
D gene: .
J gene: TRBJ2-3
V gene: TRBV21-1
CDR3 DNA: TGTGCCAGCAGCAAGAGGCCGACAGGGACAGATACGCAGTATTTT
CDR3 protein: CASSKRPTGTDTQYF

clone size: .
D gene: .
J gene: TRBJ1-3
V gene: TRBV19
CDR3 DNA: TGTGCCAGTACCCAGGGGCACACTGGAAACACCATATATTTT
CDR3 protein: CASTQGHTGNTIYF

clone size: .
D gene: .
J gene: TRBJ1-1
V gene: TRBV6-5
CDR3 DNA: TGTGCCAGCAGCCTTGGGACAGAAGCTTTCTTT
CDR3 protein: CASSLGTEAFF

clone size: .
D gene: .
J gene: TRBJ1-3
V gene: TRBV11-3
CDR3 DNA: TGTGCCAGCAGCTTAGATCAACCAGGCTCTGGAAACACCATATATTTT
CDR3 protein: CASSLDQPGSGNTIYF

clone size: .
D gene: .
J gene: TRBJ2-7
V gene: TRBV5-6
CDR3 DNA: TGTGCCAGCAGCTTGGGAGCGCCGGGCGAGCAGTACTTC
CDR3 protein: CASSLGAPGEQYF

clone size: .
D gene: .
J gene: TRBJ2-1
V gene: TRBV14
CDR3 DNA: TGTGCCAGCAGCCGGACAACCTACAATGAGCAGTTCTTC
CDR3 protein: CASSRTTYNEQFF

clone size: few
D gene: .
J gene: TRBJ2-1
V gene: TRBV12-2
CDR3 DNA: TGTGCAAGTCGCACACAGGGACTAGCGGGAGATGAGCAGTTCTTC
CDR3 protein: CASRTQGLAGDEQFF

clone size: .
D gene: .
J gene: TRBJ2-3
V gene: TRBV9
CDR3 DNA: TGTGCCAGCAGCGGCGCCAGGGGTTGGGCAGATACGCAGTATTTT
CDR3 protein: CASSGARGWADTQYF

clone size: .
D gene: TRBD1
J gene: TRBJ1-6
V gene: TRBV7-2
CDR3 DNA: TGTGCCAGCAGCGGGGACAGTATCTATTCACCCCTCCACTTT
CDR3 protein: CASSGDSIYSPLHF

clone size: .
D gene: .
J gene: TRBJ2-1
V gene: TRBV6-4
CDR3 DNA: TGTGCCAGCAGTGACGGGCAGCACAATGAGCAGTTCTTC
CDR3 protein: CASSDGQHNEQFF

clone size: few
D gene: TRBD1
J gene: TRBJ2-7
V gene: TRBV19
CDR3 DNA: TGTGCCAGTCAGGGGGTCTACGAGCAGTACTTC
CDR3 protein: CASQGVYEQYF

clone size: .
D gene: .
J gene: TRBJ2-7
V gene: TRBV29-1
CDR3 DNA: TGCAGCGTTGAGACTAGAACCTACGAGCAGTACTTC
CDR3 protein: CSVETRTYEQYF

clone size: .
D gene: .
J gene: TRBJ2-5
V gene: TRBV1
CDR3 DNA: TGCACCAGCAGCCAAGATGGAAGCGGGAGGGGGGCCGAGACCCAGTACTTC
CDR3 protein: CTSSQDGSGRGAETQYF

clone size: .
D gene: .
J gene: TRBJ1-2
V gene: TRBV18
CDR3 DNA: TGTGCCAGCTCGCGGGGGTATGGCTACACCTTC
CDR3 protein: CASSRGYGYTF